This T cell receptor (beta chain) was found in a study of blood T cell repertoires in COVID-19. The overall study: From the United States, Italy and Spain came samples of acute and convalescent COVID-19.

Sequencing used immunoSEQ multiplex PCR; TCRdb keeps in-frame clones, though not all of them. The table shows around 260,000 clones, with around 85% occurring only once. Seattle enrolled patients during active infection and tracked them longitudinally. In germline, CDR1 is MNHEY, CDR2 SMNVEV (reference sequence). Trimming shortened V by 0 bases and J by 1 base, and 12 bases separated the two germline ends. The CDR3 contains 16 residues. This chain connects TRBV27 to TRBJ1-1; D possibly corresponds to TRBD1 (6 bases). Sequenced material: peripheral blood. The sequence came from a human donor with COVID-19, enrolled during active disease. The donor label of this sample is uncertain. Here the CDR3 reads CASSLSGGGWNTEAFF. For the CDR3, the DNA is TGTGCCAGCAGTTTATCGGGGGGGGGCTGGAACACTGAAGCTTTCTTT.